Below are 19 T cell receptor beta chains sequenced from a single sample in a study of blood T cells in healthy people across ages. The second PCR ran about 6 to 11 cycles with a sample-barcoded 5' primer and J-beta primers. TCRdb called the 5' RACE reads again in MiXCR, with one record for every CDR3 protein. Of some 930,000 distinct CDR3 sequences in the sample, under 35% were seen once. This sample was shared with a second study, whose subject was T cells of mothers and their children.

The sequenced sample consisted of blood. The receptors originated from a woman aged 40 to 49 in good health.

This clonotype was detected a few times. The rearrangement uses TRBV12-3 or TRBV12-4 and TRBJ1-6; D unresolved. This CDR3 has 14 amino acids. V was trimmed by 5 bases and J by 7 bases, leaving 12 bases between them. The DNA of the CDR3 is TGTGCCAGCAGTCCCTCACAAGGAAATTCACCCCTCCACTTT. Translating it yields CASSPSQGNSPLHF.

This clonotype turned up a few times. CDR3 residues: CASRVDSTDTQYF. The CDR3 nucleotides are TGTGCCAGCAGGGTAGACAGCACAGATACGCAGTATTTT. The chain is built from TRBV28 and TRBJ2-3, with D unclear. V was clipped by 6 bases and J by 0 bases, with 7 bases between them. Germline V CDR1 and CDR2: MDHEN, SYDVKM. This CDR3 spans 13 amino acids.

To note about this clonotype: At one boundary the junction diverges from the germline segment, which might be a read error. V usage is TRBV7-2 and J usage is TRBJ2-5, with a weak D call TRBD1 (6 bases). The end of the DNA fits TRBJ2-7 better, so the J call may be wrong. This CDR3 region has 15 residues. In germline, CDR1 is SGHTA, CDR2 FQGNSA. CDR3 DNA: TGTGTCAGCAGCTTAATTGGGGGCGTCGCCTACGAGCAGTACTTC. Its protein is CVSSLIGGVAYEQYF.

DNA for the CDR3: TGCGCCAGCAGCATGGGCAGCCGAAACATTCAGTACTTC. Its translation: CASSMGSRNIQYF. V is TRBV5-1 and J is TRBJ2-4; no clear D gene. With 4 bases removed from V and 6 bases from J, the gap between germline ends came to 11 bases. Germline CDR1 reads SGHRS; CDR2 reads YFSETQ. The CDR3 totals 13 residues.

This clonotype appeared a few times. The V and J genes are TRBV12-3 or TRBV12-4 and TRBJ1-4, with a weak D call TRBD1 (6 bases). The CDR3 runs 14 residues. The V end was cut by 5 bases, the J end by 7 bases, with 14 bases between. DNA of the CDR3: TGTGCCAGCAGTCCCGGGGGGGCGCGTGAAAAACTGTTTTTT. It encodes CASSPGGAREKLFF.

The chain uses TRBV24-1 and TRBJ2-2; no firm D call. The germline CDR1 and CDR2 sequences are KGHDR and SFDVKD. Trimming took 0 bases from V and 4 from J, leaving 8 bases between them. This CDR3 contains 15 residues. This CDR3 is CATSDLGQGTGELFF. CDR3 DNA sequence: TGTGCCACCAGTGATTTGGGGCAAGGCACCGGGGAGCTGTTTTTT.

As to this clonotype: This sequence may be a read error, since a much larger clone differs from it by one base. The V gene is TRBV4-3, the J gene TRBJ2-4; possible D gene TRBD1, 5 bases. Germline lookup yields CDR1 LGHNA and CDR2 YSLEER. With 0 bases removed from V and 5 bases from J, the gap between germline ends came to 11 bases. The CDR3 loop spans 15 amino acids. The CDR3 loop is CASSQDRVAENIQYF. The CDR3, as DNA: TGCGCCAGCAGCCAAGACAGGGTCGCCGAAAACATTCAGTACTTC.

The CDR3: CASTGEDYGYTF. CDR3 coding DNA: TGTGCCAGCACGGGGGAGGACTATGGCTACACCTTC. The chain employs TRBV6-6 and TRBJ1-2, with D possibly TRBD1 on 5 matching bases. CDR1 and CDR2 from the germline V gene are MNHNY and SVGAGI (reference sequence). The CDR3 is made up of 12 amino acids. The ends were cut back, 7 bases at V and 3 bases at J, with 9 bases in the middle.

This clonotype was detected many times. The V call is TRBV20-1, the J call TRBJ2-7; a weak D match, TRBD2 (5 bases). V lost 5 bases and J lost 2, with 10 bases in between. The CDR3 extends over 12 amino acids. Germline CDR1 DFQATT, CDR2 SNEGSKA (reference sequence). CDR3 in DNA: TGCAGTGCTGGGAGATCCACCTACGAGCAGTACTTC. Protein product: CSAGRSTYEQYF.

In its sample, this clonotype was seen many times. The chain employs TRBV7-2 and TRBJ1-1; D gene ambiguous. CDR3 length: 14 amino acids. V was cut by 1 base and J by 1 base, with 7 bases left in between. Germline loops: CDR1 SGHTA, CDR2 FQGNSA. The CDR3 loop reads CASSLGRSNTEAFF. CDR3 nucleotide sequence: TGTGCCAGCAGCTTAGGGAGGTCGAACACTGAAGCTTTCTTT. The variable domain in full, with the rest retrieved from reference TRBV7-2 and TRBJ1-1, is GAGVSQSPSNKVTEKGKDVELRCDPISGHTALYWYRQSLGQGLEFLIYFQGNSAPDKSGLPSDRFSAERTGGSVSTLTIQRTQQEDSAVYLCASSLGRSNTEAFFGQGTRLTVV.

The V and J genes are TRBV5-1 and TRBJ1-6, with D maybe TRBD1 (6 bases). Per the germline V gene, CDR1 is SGHRS and CDR2 is YFSETQ. The V end was cut by 0 bases, the J end by 12 bases, with 16 bases between. The CDR3 covers 15 residues. The CDR3, as DNA: TGCGCCAGCAGCTTGGCCCTGGGGGGCGAGGAACCCCTCCACTTT. It codes for CASSLALGGEEPLHF.

In this sample, this clonotype turned up once. A clone one base away is much larger, so this may be a read error. The chain couples TRBV11-2 to TRBJ2-6, with D hard to call. Germline V gene lookup returns CDR1 SGHAT and CDR2 FQNNGV. The ends were cut back, 2 bases at V and 1 base at J, with 9 bases in the middle. The CDR3 length is 16 residues. CDR3 amino acids: CASSLLSRSGANVLTF. CDR3 DNA sequence: TGTGCCAGCAGCTTACTATCGCGGTCTGGGGCCAACGTCCTGACTTTC. Together with reference TRBV11-2 and TRBJ2-6, the CDR3 gives the full variable domain: EAGVAQSPRYKIIEKRQSVAFWCNPISGHATLYWYQQILGQGPKLLIQFQNNGVVDDSQLPKDRFSAERLKGVDSTLKIQPAKLEDSAVYLCASSLLSRSGANVLTFGAGSRLTVL.

This clonotype was observed a few times. The chain carries TRBV20-1 and TRBJ2-7; 9 bases line up with TRBD1. J gave up 9 bases and V 5 bases, and 11 bases lay outside the gene matches. The CDR3 is 13 amino acids. Per the germline V gene, CDR1 is DFQATT and CDR2 is SNEGSKA (reference sequence). As DNA, the CDR3 is TGCAGTGCTTCGGGACAGGGACATGGAGCGCAGTACTTC. It encodes CSASGQGHGAQYF.

As concerns this clonotype: A clone one base away is much larger, so this may be a read error. The chain uses TRBV20-1 and TRBJ2-5; D is uncertain. V dropped 2 bases and J dropped 2 bases, with 15 bases sitting between them. Germline V gene data show CDR1 as DFQATT and CDR2 as SNEGSKA (reference sequence). The CDR3 extends over 15 amino acids. This CDR3 is CSARPLNIRQETQYF. The CDR3 nucleotides are TGCAGTGCTAGACCCCTGAATATAAGACAAGAGACCCAGTACTTC.

This sequence joins TRBV12-3 or TRBV12-4 and TRBJ2-5; D remains ambiguous. V gave up 5 bases and J gave up 11 bases, with 24 bases separating them. This CDR3 is 15 amino acids long. CDR3 protein: CASSQTNPSYNEQYF. The CDR3 nucleotides are TGTGCCAGCAGTCAGACGAACCCCTCCTACAATGAGCAGTACTTC.

At least ten counts were recorded for this clonotype. The junction departs from germline at one end; a sequencing error may be responsible. This chain connects TRBV7-7 to TRBJ2-7; maybe TRBD1 (5 bases). The CDR3 sequence is 13 residues long. Germline loops: CDR1 SSHAT, CDR2 FNYEAQ (reference sequence). CDR3 in amino acids: CASSFGRDYEQYF. The CDR3 DNA reads as TGTGCTAGCAGCTTCGGCAGGGACTACGAGCAGTACTTC. The complete variable domain, with remaining parts taken from reference TRBV7-7 and TRBJ2-7, reads GAGVSQSPRYKVTKRGQDVTLRCDPISSHATLYWYQQALGQGPEFLTYFNYEAQPDKSGLPSDRFSAERPEGSISTLTIQRTEQRDSAMYRCASSFGRDYEQYFGPGTRLTVT.

This clonotype was recorded at least ten times. The CDR3 DNA reads TGTGCCAGCAGCCCTCGCCCGGGTCATGGCTACACCTTC. Translating it yields CASSPRPGHGYTF. The rearrangement uses TRBV27 and TRBJ1-2; D gene unclear. Trimming removed 6 bases at V and 6 bases at J, with 14 bases between. CDR1 MNHEY and CDR2 SMNVEV come from the germline V gene (reference sequence). This CDR3 spans 13 amino acids.

V gene TRBV3-1 combines with J gene TRBJ1-1; no definite D call. V was clipped by 1 base and J by 1 base, with 4 bases between them. CDR3 length equals 13 residues. The germline V gene encodes CDR1 LGHDT and CDR2 YNNKEL (reference sequence). The CDR3 sequence: CASSQATNTEAFF. CDR3 nucleotides: TGTGCCAGCAGCCAAGCAACGAACACTGAAGCTTTCTTT.

The count of this clonotype is one. The chain couples TRBV29-1 to TRBJ1-5; possible D gene TRBD1, 5 bases. This CDR3 has 14 amino acids. Germline loops: CDR1 SQVTM, CDR2 ANQGSEA. V was pared by 4 bases and J by 0 bases, with 10 bases between. The CDR3 spells CSVVPTDSNQPQHF. CDR3 nucleotides: TGCAGCGTTGTCCCGACAGATAGCAATCAGCCCCAGCATTTT.